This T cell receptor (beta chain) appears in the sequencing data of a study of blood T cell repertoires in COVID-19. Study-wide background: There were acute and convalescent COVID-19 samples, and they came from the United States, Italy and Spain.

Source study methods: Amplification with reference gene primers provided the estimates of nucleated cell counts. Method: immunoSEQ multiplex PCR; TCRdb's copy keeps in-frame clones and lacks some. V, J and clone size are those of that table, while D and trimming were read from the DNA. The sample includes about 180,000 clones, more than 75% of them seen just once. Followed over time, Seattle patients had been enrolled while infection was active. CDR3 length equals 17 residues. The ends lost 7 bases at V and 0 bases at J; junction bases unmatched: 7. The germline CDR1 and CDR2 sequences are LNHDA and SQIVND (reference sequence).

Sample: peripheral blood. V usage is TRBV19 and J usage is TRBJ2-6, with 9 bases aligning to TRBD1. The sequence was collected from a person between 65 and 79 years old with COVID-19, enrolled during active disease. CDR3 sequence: CASTTGQGSSGANVLTF. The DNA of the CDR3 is TGTGCCAGTACAACGGGACAGGGCTCCTCTGGGGCCAACGTCCTGACTTTC.